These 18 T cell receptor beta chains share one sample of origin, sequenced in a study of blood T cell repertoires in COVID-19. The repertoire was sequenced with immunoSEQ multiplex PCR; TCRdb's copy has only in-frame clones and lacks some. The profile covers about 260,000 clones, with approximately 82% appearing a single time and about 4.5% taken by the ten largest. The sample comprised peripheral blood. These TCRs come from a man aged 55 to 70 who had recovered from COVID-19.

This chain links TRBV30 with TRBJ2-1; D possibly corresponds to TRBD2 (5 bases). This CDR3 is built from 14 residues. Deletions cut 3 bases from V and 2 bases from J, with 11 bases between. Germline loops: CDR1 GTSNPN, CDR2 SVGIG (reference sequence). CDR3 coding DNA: TGTGCCTGGAGCGCGGGTGTGGCCTACAATGAGCAGTTCTTC. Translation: CAWSAGVAYNEQFF.

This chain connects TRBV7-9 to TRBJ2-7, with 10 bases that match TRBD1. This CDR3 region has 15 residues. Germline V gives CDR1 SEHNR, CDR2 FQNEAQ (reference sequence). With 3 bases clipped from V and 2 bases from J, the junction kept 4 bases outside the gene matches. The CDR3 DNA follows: TGTGCCAGCAGCTTCTGGGACAGGGGAACCTACGAGCAGTACTTC. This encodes CASSFWDRGTYEQYF.

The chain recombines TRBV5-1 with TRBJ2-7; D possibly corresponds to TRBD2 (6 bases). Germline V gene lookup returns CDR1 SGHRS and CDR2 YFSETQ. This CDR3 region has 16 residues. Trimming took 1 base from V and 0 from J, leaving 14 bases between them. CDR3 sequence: CASSLLGGISSYEQYF. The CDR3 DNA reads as TGCGCCAGCAGCTTGTTAGGCGGGATAAGCTCCTACGAGCAGTACTTC.

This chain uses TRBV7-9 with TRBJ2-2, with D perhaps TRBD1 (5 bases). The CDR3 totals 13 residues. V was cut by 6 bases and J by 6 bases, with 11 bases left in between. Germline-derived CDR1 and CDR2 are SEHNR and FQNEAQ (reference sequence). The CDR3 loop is CASRLTVSGELFF. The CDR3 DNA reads TGTGCCAGCAGGTTGACAGTATCCGGGGAGCTGTTTTTT.

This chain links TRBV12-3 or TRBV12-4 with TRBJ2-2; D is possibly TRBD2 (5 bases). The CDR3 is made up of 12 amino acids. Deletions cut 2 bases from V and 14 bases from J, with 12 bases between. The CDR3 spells CASSLNRGLLFF. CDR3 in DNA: TGTGCCAGCAGTTTAAATCGAGGGTTACTGTTTTTT.

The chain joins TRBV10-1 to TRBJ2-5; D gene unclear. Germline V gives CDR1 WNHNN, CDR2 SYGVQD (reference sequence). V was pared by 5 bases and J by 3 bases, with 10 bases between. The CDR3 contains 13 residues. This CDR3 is CASSSVLEETQYF. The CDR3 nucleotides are TGCGCCAGCAGTTCAGTCCTGGAAGAGACCCAGTACTTC.

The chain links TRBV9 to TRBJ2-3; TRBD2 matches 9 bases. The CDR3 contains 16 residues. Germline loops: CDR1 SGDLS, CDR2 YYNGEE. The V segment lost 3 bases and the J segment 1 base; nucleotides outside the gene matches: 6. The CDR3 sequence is CASSGETSGGTDTQYF. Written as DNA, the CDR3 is TGTGCCAGCAGCGGGGAGACTAGCGGTGGCACAGATACGCAGTATTTT.

The CDR3: CATSRGAGGNEQYF. In DNA, the CDR3 is TGTGCCACCAGCAGAGGGGCGGGGGGCAACGAGCAGTACTTC. The chain is built from TRBV15 and TRBJ2-7; TRBD2 matches 8 bases. Looked up from germline, CDR1 is LNHNV and CDR2 is YYDKDF (reference sequence). The CDR3 covers 14 residues. Unmatched junction bases numbered 4, after V lost 1 base and J lost 5 bases.

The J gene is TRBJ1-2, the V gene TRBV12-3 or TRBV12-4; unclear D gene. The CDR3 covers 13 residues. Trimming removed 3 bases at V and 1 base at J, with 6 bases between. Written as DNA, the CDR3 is TGTGCCAGCAGTTTTCAGAATAACTATGGCTACACCTTC. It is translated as CASSFQNNYGYTF.

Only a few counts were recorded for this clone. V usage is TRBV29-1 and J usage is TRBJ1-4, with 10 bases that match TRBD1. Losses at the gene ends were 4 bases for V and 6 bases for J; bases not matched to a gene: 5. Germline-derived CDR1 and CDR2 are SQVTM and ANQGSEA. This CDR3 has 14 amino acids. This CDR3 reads CSVATGGEYEKLFF. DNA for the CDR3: TGCAGCGTTGCGACAGGGGGCGAATATGAAAAACTGTTTTTT. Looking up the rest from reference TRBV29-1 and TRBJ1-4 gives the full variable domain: SAVISQKPSRDICQRGTSLTIQCQVDSQVTMMFWYRQQPGQSLTLIATANQGSEATYESGFVIDKFPISRPNLTFSTLTVSNMSPEDSSIYLCSVATGGEYEKLFFGSGTQLSVL.

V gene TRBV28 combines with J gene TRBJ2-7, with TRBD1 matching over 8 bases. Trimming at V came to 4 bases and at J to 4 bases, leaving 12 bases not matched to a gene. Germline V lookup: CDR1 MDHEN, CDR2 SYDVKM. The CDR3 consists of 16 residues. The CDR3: CASSSPTGGNRYEQYF. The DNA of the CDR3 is TGTGCCAGCAGTTCCCCCACAGGGGGAAATCGGTACGAGCAGTACTTC.

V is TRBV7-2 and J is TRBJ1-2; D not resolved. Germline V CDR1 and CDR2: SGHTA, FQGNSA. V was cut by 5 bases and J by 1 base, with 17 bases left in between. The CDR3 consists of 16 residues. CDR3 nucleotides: TGTGCCAGCAGCCATAAGCGGGGAACTTTTAACTATGGCTACACCTTC. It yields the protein CASSHKRGTFNYGYTF.

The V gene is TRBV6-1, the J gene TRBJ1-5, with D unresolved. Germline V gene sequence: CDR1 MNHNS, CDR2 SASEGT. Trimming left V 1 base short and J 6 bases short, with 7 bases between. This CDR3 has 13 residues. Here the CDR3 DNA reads TGTGCCAGCAGTGAAGACCGGGGTCAGCCCCAGCATTTT. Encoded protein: CASSEDRGQPQHF.

In DNA, the CDR3 is TGTGCCAGTAGTACCCGACAGGGAGCCACAGATACGCAGTATTTT. As protein: CASSTRQGATDTQYF. V usage is TRBV19 and J usage is TRBJ2-3; 7 bases match TRBD1. The CDR3 runs to 15 residues. J lost 2 bases, V lost 4 bases, and 6 bases had no gene match. Looked up from germline, CDR1 is LNHDA and CDR2 is SQIVND (reference sequence).

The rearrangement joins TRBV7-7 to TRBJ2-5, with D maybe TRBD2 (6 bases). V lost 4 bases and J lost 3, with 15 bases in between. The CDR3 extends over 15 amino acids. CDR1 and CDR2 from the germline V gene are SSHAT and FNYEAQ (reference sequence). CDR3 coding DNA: TGTGCCAGCAGCTCACGGAGGGACCGAGAAGAGACCCAGTACTTC. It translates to CASSSRRDREETQYF.

The CDR3 sequence is CASSLSAGTNGYTF. In DNA, the CDR3 is TGTGCCAGCAGTTTATCGGCAGGTACGAATGGCTACACCTTC. The chain is built from TRBV28 and TRBJ1-2; D is ambiguous. The V gene lost 1 base and the J gene lost 6 bases, with 12 bases spanning the gap. Germline V gene data show CDR1 as MDHEN and CDR2 as SYDVKM. This CDR3 is built from 14 residues.

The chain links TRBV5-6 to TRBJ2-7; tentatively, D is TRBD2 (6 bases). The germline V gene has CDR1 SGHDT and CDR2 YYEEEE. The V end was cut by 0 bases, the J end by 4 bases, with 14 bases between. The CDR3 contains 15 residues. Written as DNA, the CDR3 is TGTGCCAGCAGCTTGGGGGTCGGGACTGTGTACGAGCAGTACTTC. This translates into CASSLGVGTVYEQYF.

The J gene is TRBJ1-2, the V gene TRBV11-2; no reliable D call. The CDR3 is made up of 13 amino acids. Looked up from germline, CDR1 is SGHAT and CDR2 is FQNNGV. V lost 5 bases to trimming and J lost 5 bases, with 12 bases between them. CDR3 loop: CASSQDGGYGYTF. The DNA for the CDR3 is TGTGCCAGCAGCCAAGACGGCGGATATGGCTACACCTTC. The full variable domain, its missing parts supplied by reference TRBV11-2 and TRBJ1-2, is EAGVAQSPRYKIIEKRQSVAFWCNPISGHATLYWYQQILGQGPKLLIQFQNNGVVDDSQLPKDRFSAERLKGVDSTLKIQPAKLEDSAVYLCASSQDGGYGYTFGSGTRLTVV.